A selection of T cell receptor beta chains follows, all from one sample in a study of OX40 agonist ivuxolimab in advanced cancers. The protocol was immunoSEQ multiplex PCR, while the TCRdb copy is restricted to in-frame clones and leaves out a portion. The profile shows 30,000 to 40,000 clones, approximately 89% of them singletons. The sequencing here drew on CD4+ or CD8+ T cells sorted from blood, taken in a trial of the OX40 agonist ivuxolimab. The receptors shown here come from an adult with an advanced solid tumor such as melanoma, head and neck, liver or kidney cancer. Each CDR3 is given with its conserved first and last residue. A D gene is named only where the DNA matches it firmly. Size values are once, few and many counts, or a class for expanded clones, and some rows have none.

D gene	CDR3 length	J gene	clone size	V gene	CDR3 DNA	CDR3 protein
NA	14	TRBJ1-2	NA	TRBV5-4	TGTGCCAGCAGCTCGGGGGTTCCTGAGGATGGCTACACCTTC	CASSSGVPEDGYTF
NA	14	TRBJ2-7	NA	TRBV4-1	TGCGCCAGCAGCCCAGACTGGGGGGACTACGAGCAGTACTTC	CASSPDWGDYEQYF
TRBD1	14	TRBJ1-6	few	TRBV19	TGTGCCAGTAGTATCCAGGGGGCGAATTCACCCCTCCACTTT	CASSIQGANSPLHF
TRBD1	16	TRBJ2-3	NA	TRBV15	TGTGCCACCAGCAGCTATCCGGGACAGGGGACAGATACGCAGTATTTT	CATSSYPGQGTDTQYF
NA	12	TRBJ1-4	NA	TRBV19	TGTGCCAGTAGTATATTGGGGGAAAAACTGTTTTTT	CASSILGEKLFF
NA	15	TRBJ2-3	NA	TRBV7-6	TGTGCCAGCAGCTTAGTCAGCCGGCGAACAGATACGCAGTATTTT	CASSLVSRRTDTQYF
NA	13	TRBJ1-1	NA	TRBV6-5	TGTGCCAGCAGTTGGCCAGGATCGAGCGAAGCTTTCTTT	CASSWPGSSEAFF
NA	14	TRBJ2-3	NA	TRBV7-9	TGTGCCAGCGAGGGACCCAAGAGCACAGATACGCAGTATTTT	CASEGPKSTDTQYF
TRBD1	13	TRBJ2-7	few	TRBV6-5	TGTGCCAGCAGCCGGGACAGGGTCTACGAGCAGTACTTC	CASSRDRVYEQYF
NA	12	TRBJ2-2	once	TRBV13	TGTGCCAGCAGCCTATCCACCGGGGAGCTGTTTTTT	CASSLSTGELFF
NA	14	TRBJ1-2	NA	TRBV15	TGTGCCACCAGCAGAGATCTGGAGTTGAATGGCTACACCTTC	CATSRDLELNGYTF
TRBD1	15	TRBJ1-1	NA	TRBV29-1	TGCAGCGTCGGGGACAGCTGGGGCCAGAACACTGAAGCTTTCTTT	CSVGDSWGQNTEAFF
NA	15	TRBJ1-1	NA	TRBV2	TGTGCCAGCAGTGATAGGCCGGTGGAGGACACTGAAGCTTTCTTT	CASSDRPVEDTEAFF
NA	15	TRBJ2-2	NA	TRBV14	TGTGCCAGCAGACAAAGTCGGGAGAACACCGGGGAGCTGTTTTTT	CASRQSRENTGELFF
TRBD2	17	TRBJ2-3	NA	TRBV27	TGTGCCAGCAGTACAAACCTGCTAGCGGGTAGCACAGATACGCAGTATTTT	CASSTNLLAGSTDTQYF
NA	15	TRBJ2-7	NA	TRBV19	TGTGCCAGTAGTCACAACGGGATTTTAGACGACGAGCAGTACTTC	CASSHNGILDDEQYF
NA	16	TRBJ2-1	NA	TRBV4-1	TGCGCCAGCAGCCAAGATCCCAGATACCTCTACAATGAGCAGTTCTTC	CASSQDPRYLYNEQFF
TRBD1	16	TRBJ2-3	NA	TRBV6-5	TGTGCCAGCAGTTACGATGGGGGACAGATCACAGATACGCAGTATTTT	CASSYDGGQITDTQYF
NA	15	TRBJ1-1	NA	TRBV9	TGTGCCAGCAGCCCTGAAGGGGAAATGGACACTGAAGCTTTCTTT	CASSPEGEMDTEAFF
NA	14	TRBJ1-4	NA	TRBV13	TGTGCCAGCAGTATTCGATCTCCTAATGAAAAACTGTTTTTT	CASSIRSPNEKLFF
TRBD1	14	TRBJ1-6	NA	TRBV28	TGTGCCAGCAGCTTGGACAGGGCTCGGTCACCCCTCCACTTT	CASSLDRARSPLHF
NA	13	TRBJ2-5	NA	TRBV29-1	TGCAGCGTAGGCCCGGGGACCCAAGAGACCCAGTACTTC	CSVGPGTQETQYF
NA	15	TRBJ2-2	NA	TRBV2	TGTGCCAGCAGTGTTCCCGGGATAGGCACCGGGGAGCTGTTTTTT	CASSVPGIGTGELFF
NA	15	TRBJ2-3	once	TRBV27	TGTGCCAGCAGTCTCCGGGGATTTTACACAGATACGCAGTATTTT	CASSLRGFYTDTQYF
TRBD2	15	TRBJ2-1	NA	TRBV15	TGTGCCACAGTACAGGGACTAGCGGGGGACAATGAGCAGTTCTTC	CATVQGLAGDNEQFF
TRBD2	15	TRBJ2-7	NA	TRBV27	TGTGCCAGCAGTCCGGGCGCGGGGGGCATATACGAGCAGTACTTC	CASSPGAGGIYEQYF
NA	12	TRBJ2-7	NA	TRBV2	TGTGCCAGCAGAGGACCTACGGGCGAGCAGTACTTC	CASRGPTGEQYF
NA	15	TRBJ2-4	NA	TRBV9	TGTGCCAGCAGCGTATCAGGCGCGTCCAAAAACATTCAGTACTTC	CASSVSGASKNIQYF
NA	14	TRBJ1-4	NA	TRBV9	TGTGCCAGCAGCGTCGGGGGCACTAATGAAAAACTGTTTTTT	CASSVGGTNEKLFF
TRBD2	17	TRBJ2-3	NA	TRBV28	TGTGCCAGCAGTTTATTTTTAGCGGGGGGGAGCACAGATACGCAGTATTTT	CASSLFLAGGSTDTQYF
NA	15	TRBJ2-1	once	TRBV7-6	TGTGCCAGCAGCTCACAGGGGAGGGTCTACAATGAGCAGTTCTTC	CASSSQGRVYNEQFF
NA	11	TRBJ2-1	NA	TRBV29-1	TGCAGCGTACCCACCTCAGCCGGACAGTTCTTC	CSVPTSAGQFF
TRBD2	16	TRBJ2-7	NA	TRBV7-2	TGTGCCAGCAGCTTCCTGACTAGCGGGTACTCCTACGAGCAGTACTTC	CASSFLTSGYSYEQYF
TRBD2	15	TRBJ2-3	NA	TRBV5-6	TGTGCCAGCAGCTTGTCGAGCGGGGGGCCAGATACGCAGTATTTT	CASSLSSGGPDTQYF